The sequence of this T cell receptor beta chain was determined in a study of blood T cell repertoires in COVID-19. In the study overall: Sites in the United States, Italy and Spain provided acute and convalescent COVID-19 samples.

In terms of age and location, participants ranged from roughly 18 to 100 years and lived in about two dozen US areas. Germline CDR1 is LNHNV and CDR2 is YYDKDF (reference sequence). The CDR3 totals 15 residues. V was shortened by 3 bases and J by 0 bases, with 10 bases between the two germline ends. Clones were sequenced by immunoSEQ multiplex PCR, and TCRdb holds only the in-frame ones, with some missing. The top ten clones hold approximately 7.6% of a sample with around 210,000 clones, about 90% of them seen once. This clone turned up a few times. What was sequenced was PBMCs or T cells enriched from blood (not recorded which). V gene TRBV15 combines with J gene TRBJ2-3; D may be TRBD2 (6 bases). This TCR was sampled from a woman under 30 who had recovered from COVID-19. CDR3 nucleotide sequence: TGTGCCACCAGCAGGGAAGCGGGTAGCACAGATACGCAGTATTTT. Amino acids: CATSREAGSTDTQYF.